This T cell receptor beta chain was sequenced for a study of T cells after yellow fever vaccination. On the study more broadly: Low-cell-number fractions were prepared with SMART-Seq v4 Ultra Low Input. General study results and limits: Only a small proportion of the clonotypes turned up in both the CD4 and the CD8 compartments, likely arising from convergent recombination. Within FACS-sorted repertoires, abundant clonotypes contaminating from the bulk population could be present.

Conversion of TCR transcripts into cDNA relied on 5'RACE template switching, which added a universal primer site and UMIs. TCRdb called the 5' RACE reads again in MiXCR, with one record for every CDR3 protein. The sample has about 300,000 distinct CDR3 sequences, roughly 9% seen once; the top ten hold 3% to 3.5%. The length of the CDR3 is 15 residues. The V end lost 0 bases, the J end lost 4 bases, and 12 bases lay between the germline ends. This clonotype appeared a few times. Its antigen remains unidentified. This TCR was recovered from a man aged 18 to 30 who received the YFV17D yellow fever vaccine. Sample: CD4+ T cells sorted from PBMCs, taken 5 days after the yellow fever booster vaccination. The V gene is TRBV12-3 or TRBV12-4, the J gene TRBJ1-2; D unclear. CDR3 sequence reads: CASSLAFYSIYGYTF. CDR3 coding DNA: TGTGCCAGCAGTTTAGCGTTTTACAGCATCTATGGCTACACCTTC.